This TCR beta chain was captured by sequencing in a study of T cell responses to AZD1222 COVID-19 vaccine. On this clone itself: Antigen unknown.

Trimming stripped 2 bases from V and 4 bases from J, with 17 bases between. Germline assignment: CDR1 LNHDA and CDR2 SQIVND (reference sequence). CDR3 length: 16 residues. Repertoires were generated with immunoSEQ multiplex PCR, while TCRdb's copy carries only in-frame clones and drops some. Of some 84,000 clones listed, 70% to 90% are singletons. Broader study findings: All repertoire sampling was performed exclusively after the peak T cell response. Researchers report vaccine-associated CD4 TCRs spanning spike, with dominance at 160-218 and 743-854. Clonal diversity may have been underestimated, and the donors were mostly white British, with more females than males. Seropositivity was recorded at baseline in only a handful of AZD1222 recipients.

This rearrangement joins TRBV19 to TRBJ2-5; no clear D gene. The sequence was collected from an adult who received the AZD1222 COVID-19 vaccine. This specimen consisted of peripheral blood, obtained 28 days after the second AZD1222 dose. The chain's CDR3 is CASSIRWARLGETQYF. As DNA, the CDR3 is TGTGCCAGTAGTATAAGGTGGGCTCGTCTTGGAGAGACCCAGTACTTC.